Shown below are 32 T cell receptor beta chains from a single sample sequenced in a study of T cells in Graves' hyperthyroidism and ophthalmopathy (dated by TCRdb to the late 2010s). The library was built by means of multiplex PCR. Instrument used: Illumina HiSeq 2000. Amplification of TCR beta CDR3 regions was carried out from RNA transcripts. The TCR CDR3 was subjected to a first round of RT-PCR using the HTBI primer set and the Qiagen OneStep RT-PCR kit. The public reads were quality trimmed at Q25 with fastp and then assembled into clones with MiXCR by TCRdb, keeping productive beta chains. Merged by CDR3 protein, the rows form single entries marked with the most common genes and DNA. Recorded for this sample are about 840,000 distinct CDR3 sequences; around 39% of them occurred a single time. The ten largest clonotypes hold more than 7% of the sample. Sample: blood. The receptor source for this set is a man between 18 and 29 years old with Graves' hyperthyroidism.

The V call is TRBV5-1, the J call TRBJ1-1; weak D call: TRBD1 (6 bases). CDR1 SGHRS and CDR2 YFSETQ come from the germline V gene. The length of the CDR3 is 14 residues. The ends were cut back, 3 bases at V and 4 bases at J, with 13 bases in the middle. The CDR3 reads CASSSTGWGTEAFF. The CDR3 nucleotides read TGCGCCAGCAGCTCTACAGGGTGGGGCACTGAAGCTTTCTTT.

V is TRBV7-3 and J is TRBJ2-7; 11 bases line up with TRBD2. Germline CDR1 reads SGHTA; CDR2 reads FQGTGA. The CDR3 consists of 16 residues. The V segment lost 7 bases and the J segment 3 bases; nucleotides outside the gene matches: 11. CDR3 sequence: CASTPALTSGIYEQYF. Here the CDR3 DNA reads TGTGCCAGCACACCAGCATTGACTAGCGGGATCTACGAGCAGTACTTC.

This clonotype showed up just once. J is TRBJ1-3 and V is TRBV29-1; TRBD1 is a possible D gene (5 bases). CDR3 length: 14 amino acids. Trimming removed 7 bases from V and 0 bases from J, with 13 bases in between. Per germline, CDR1 SQVTM and CDR2 ANQGSEA. CDR3 sequence reads: CSAKGTNSGNTIYF. The DNA for the CDR3 is TGCAGCGCTAAGGGGACGAACTCTGGAAACACCATATATTTT.

This clonotype was detected a few times. CDR3 in amino acids: CASSVYSGPYEQYF. The CDR3 coding sequence is TGTGCCAGCAGCGTATACTCGGGACCCTACGAGCAGTACTTC. The chain carries TRBV9 and TRBJ2-7; D possibly matches TRBD1 or TRBD2 (5 bases each). Trimming left V 1 base short and J 2 bases short, with 10 bases between. The CDR3 length is 14 residues. Per the germline V gene, CDR1 is SGDLS and CDR2 is YYNGEE.

Note on this clonotype: Since no conserved phenylalanine or tryptophan closes the CDR3, a read error is the likely cause. The chain uses TRBV7-2 and TRBJ2-7, with 10 bases identical to TRBD2. Germline CDR1 reads SGHTA; CDR2 reads FQGNSA. V shed 5 bases and J 6 bases; nucleotides not matched to a gene: 7. The CDR3 runs to 14 residues. Here the CDR3 reads CASSGDTSGVEQYL. CDR3 nucleotide sequence: TGTGCCAGCAGCGGCGACACTAGCGGGGTCGAGCAGTACCTC.

The rearrangement uses TRBV9 and TRBJ1-5; D is ambiguous. CDR3 length: 15 amino acids. Germline loops: CDR1 SGDLS, CDR2 YYNGEE. V lost 5 bases and J lost 0, with 12 bases in between. CDR3 sequence reads: CASSASADSNQPQHF. The CDR3 DNA is TGTGCCAGCAGTGCTAGTGCAGATAGCAATCAGCCCCAGCATTTT.

The genes are TRBV25-1 and TRBJ1-3; 8 positions agree with TRBD1. Germline V CDR1 and CDR2: MGHDK, SYGVNS. Losses at the gene ends were 3 bases for V and 4 bases for J; bases not matched to a gene: 2. The CDR3 contains 14 residues. CDR3 sequence (DNA): TGTGCCAGCAGTGATTCAGGGGGCGGAAACACCATATATTTT. It is translated as CASSDSGGGNTIYF.

The chain links TRBV2 to TRBJ2-1; TRBD2 aligns across 14 bases. Unmatched junction bases numbered 15, after V lost 6 bases and J lost 2 bases. The CDR3 has 20 residues. Germline CDR1 SNHLY, CDR2 FYNNEI. CDR3 amino acids: CASSSTAGTSGSGAYNEQFF. The CDR3 nucleotides read TGTGCCAGCAGCAGTACCGCCGGGACTAGCGGGAGCGGGGCCTACAATGAGCAGTTCTTC.

The chain is built from TRBV7-2 and TRBJ2-7; 7 bases agree with TRBD1. The CDR3 sequence is 14 residues long. The ends lost 6 bases at V and 2 bases at J; junction bases unmatched: 7. The germline gives CDR1 SGHTA, CDR2 FQGNSA. CDR3 sequence reads: CASSRSGTAYEQYF. The CDR3 DNA reads as TGTGCCAGCAGTCGATCCGGGACAGCCTACGAGCAGTACTTC.

A note on this clonotype: The CDR3 does not close with the conserved phenylalanine or tryptophan, likely indicating a read error. The V and J genes are TRBV12-3 or TRBV12-4 and TRBJ2-7; a weak D match, TRBD1 (7 bases). CDR3 length: 13 amino acids. V lost 5 bases and J lost 5, with 13 bases in between. CDR3 DNA sequence: TGTGCCAGCAGTGGAGGGACAGCCCACGAGCAGTACTTA. Protein product: CASSGGTAHEQYL.

This clonotype came up many times. The V and J genes are TRBV7-9 and TRBJ1-3; no clear D. From germline, CDR1 is SEHNR and CDR2 FQNEAQ (reference sequence). This CDR3 has 14 residues. Trimming left V 2 bases short and J 0 bases short, with 5 bases between. The CDR3 protein is CASSLMDSGNTIYF. DNA of the CDR3: TGTGCCAGCAGCTTAATGGACTCTGGAAACACCATATATTTT.

In its sample, this clonotype was seen a few times. This rearrangement joins TRBV11-2 to TRBJ2-2; 8 bases are shared with TRBD1. V was clipped by 0 bases and J by 7 bases; unmatched bases: 13. This CDR3 is built from 18 residues. Looked up from germline, CDR1 is SGHAT and CDR2 is FQNNGV. The CDR3 loop reads CASSLDRWIQGANGELFF. The CDR3 DNA is TGTGCCAGCAGCTTAGACCGGTGGATTCAGGGGGCCAACGGGGAGCTGTTTTTT.

This clonotype appeared a few times. The chain joins TRBV20-1 to TRBJ2-5, with 9 nucleotides matching TRBD1. With V trimmed by 6 bases and J by 2 bases, 13 bases remained unmatched. CDR3 length equals 16 residues. Germline lookup yields CDR1 DFQATT and CDR2 SNEGSKA (reference sequence). CDR3 in DNA: TGCAGTGCGAACTCACCTCGGGACAGGGATCAAGAGACCCAGTACTTC. Its translation is CSANSPRDRDQETQYF.

CDR3 bases: TGTGCCAGCAGCAAGACAGGGACCTATGGCTACACCTTC. It codes for CASSKTGTYGYTF. V is TRBV4-2 and J is TRBJ1-2; 7 bases are a match to TRBD1. This CDR3 comprises 13 residues. Germline-derived CDR1 and CDR2 are LGHNA and YNFKEQ. V lost 5 bases to trimming and J lost 4 bases; unmatched junction nucleotides: 4.

This sequence joins TRBV10-3 and TRBJ1-5; D perhaps matches TRBD1 (5 bases). Per the germline V gene, CDR1 is ENHRY and CDR2 is SYGVKD. The V and J ends lost 10 bases and 3 bases respectively, with 25 bases between them. The CDR3 consists of 17 residues. The CDR3 region is CASSLIRGGSLNQPQHF. CDR3 sequence (DNA): TGTGCCAGCAGCCTAATCCGGGGGGGGTCCCTCAATCAGCCCCAGCATTTT.

This clonotype appeared a few times. CDR3 residues: CASSPVGQTYEQYF. The DNA of the CDR3 is TGTGCCAGCTCACCAGTTGGACAGACCTACGAGCAGTACTTC. This chain links TRBV7-9 with TRBJ2-7, with TRBD1 as a possible D gene (6 bases). V dropped 8 bases and J dropped 2 bases, with 16 bases sitting between them. Per germline, CDR1 SEHNR and CDR2 FQNEAQ (reference sequence). This CDR3 has 14 residues.

This chain uses TRBV11-1 with TRBJ2-5; tentative D call: TRBD1 (6 bases). The V end lost 5 bases, the J end lost 1 base, and 14 bases lay between the germline ends. The CDR3 runs to 15 residues. The germline V gene encodes CDR1 SGHAT and CDR2 FQDESV (reference sequence). CDR3 in DNA: TGTGCCAGCAGCACATTAGGACAGACCCAAGAGACCCAGTACTTC. This sequence encodes CASSTLGQTQETQYF.

The chain is built from TRBV6-1 and TRBJ1-2, with no clear D. This CDR3 contains 14 residues. Germline assignment: CDR1 MNHNS and CDR2 SASEGT. Between the trimmed V and J ends, which lost 6 bases and 7 bases, there was a span of 18 bases. CDR3 nucleotides: TGTGCCAGCAGAAAGGACGGAGTCCTCGGTGGCTACACCTTC. As protein: CASRKDGVLGGYTF.

CDR3 region: CASSLHEGGKPQHF. The CDR3 DNA sequence: TGTGCCAGCAGCTTACACGAAGGGGGGAAGCCCCAGCATTTT. The chain joins TRBV7-2 to TRBJ1-5, with D maybe TRBD1 (6 bases). Looked up from germline, CDR1 is SGHTA and CDR2 is FQGNSA. The CDR3 has 14 residues. V shed 2 bases and J shed 8 bases, with 13 bases lying between them.

The CDR3 region is CASSLYWGETQYF. CDR3 nucleotides: TGTGCCAGCAGCTTATATTGGGGGGAGACCCAGTACTTC. This chain joins TRBV7-8 and TRBJ2-5; TRBD1 or TRBD2 may be the D gene (5 bases each). The germline gives CDR1 SGHVS, CDR2 FQNEAQ. V was shortened by 2 bases and J by 5 bases, with 9 bases between the two germline ends. The CDR3 contains 13 residues.

J is TRBJ2-2 and V is TRBV4-3; TRBD2 agrees at 10 bases. J gave up 5 bases and V 0 bases, and 3 bases lay outside the gene matches. Germline CDR1 LGHNA, CDR2 YSLEER. The CDR3 has 16 residues. The CDR3 region is CASSQETSGITGELFF. CDR3 DNA sequence: TGCGCCAGCAGCCAAGAAACTAGCGGGATTACCGGGGAGCTGTTTTTT.

The chain recombines TRBV29-1 with TRBJ2-7, with 8 bases matching TRBD1. The CDR3 runs to 13 residues. Germline V gene data show CDR1 as SQVTM and CDR2 as ANQGSEA. Trimming took 6 bases from V and 3 from J; bases not matched to a gene: 7. Written as DNA, the CDR3 is TGCAGCGTCCCCGGGACAGGATTCTACGAGCAGTACTTC. It yields the protein CSVPGTGFYEQYF.

This clonotype has a handful of counts. The genes are TRBV4-2 and TRBJ2-7; D is unclear. Per germline, CDR1 LGHNA and CDR2 YNFKEQ. The length of the CDR3 is 14 residues. V was shortened by 4 bases and J by 2 bases, with 12 bases between the two germline ends. CDR3 coding DNA: TGTGCCAGCAGCCCCGGACCTAATGCCTACGAGCAGTACTTC. Amino acids: CASSPGPNAYEQYF.

The J gene is TRBJ2-7, the V gene TRBV12-3 or TRBV12-4; D could derive from TRBD1 or TRBD2 (6 bases each). The V and J ends lost 6 bases and 5 bases respectively, with 14 bases between them. This CDR3 comprises 13 residues. The CDR3 loop reads CASSPLRGDEQYF. The CDR3 region has the DNA TGTGCCAGCAGCCCTCTGAGGGGGGACGAGCAGTACTTC.

V is TRBV14 and J is TRBJ2-2; D may be TRBD2 (5 bases). Germline V gives CDR1 SGHDN, CDR2 FVKESK. This CDR3 is built from 18 residues. Trimming took 0 bases from V and 4 from J, leaving 18 bases between them. The CDR3 region is CASSQDPELGGSTGELFF. The CDR3 DNA reads TGTGCCAGCAGCCAAGATCCGGAGCTAGGAGGAAGCACCGGGGAGCTGTTTTTT.

This clonotype has at least ten counts. The gene calls are TRBV29-1 and TRBJ2-6; TRBD1 might be the D (5 bases). This CDR3 has 15 amino acids. V lost 6 bases and J 0 bases, leaving 12 bases between the germline ends. Germline assignment: CDR1 SQVTM and CDR2 ANQGSEA. The CDR3 is CSVDDRASGANVLTF. The CDR3 nucleotides are TGCAGCGTCGACGACAGAGCCTCTGGGGCCAACGTCCTGACTTTC.

The CDR3 DNA reads as TGTGCCAGTAGTATAGATGGCAGGGACCAGTTCTTT. Amino acid sequence: CASSIDGRDQFF. The chain links TRBV19 to TRBJ1-1; a weak D match, TRBD1 (5 bases). V lost 0 bases to trimming and J lost 14 bases, with 13 bases between them. CDR1 and CDR2 (germline): LNHDA, SQIVND (reference sequence). This CDR3 contains 12 residues.

V usage is TRBV2 and J usage is TRBJ2-1, with D maybe TRBD1 (6 bases). With 10 bases removed from V and 6 bases from J, the gap between germline ends came to 10 bases. This CDR3 region has 11 residues. The germline V gene encodes CDR1 SNHLY and CDR2 FYNNEI. CDR3 amino acids: CATQGFNEQFF. In nucleotides, the CDR3 is TGTGCCACCCAGGGGTTCAATGAGCAGTTCTTC.

This rearrangement joins TRBV19 to TRBJ1-1; D might be TRBD1 (6 bases). The ends were cut back, 9 bases at V and 2 bases at J, with 13 bases in the middle. Germline values: CDR1 LNHDA, CDR2 SQIVND (reference sequence). The CDR3 is 13 amino acids. DNA for the CDR3: TGTGCCAGAAAAATACAGGGCAACACTGAAGCTTTCTTT. Translated, it gives CARKIQGNTEAFF.

The genes are TRBV20-1 and TRBJ1-1; TRBD1 might be the D (5 bases). The CDR3 covers 13 residues. Per the germline V gene, CDR1 is DFQATT and CDR2 is SNEGSKA (reference sequence). V shed 7 bases and J shed 7 bases, with 19 bases lying between them. CDR3 in DNA: TGCAGTGTCCCTAGGAGGGGTGCCCTTGAAGCTTTCTTT. Amino acids: CSVPRRGALEAFF.

As to this clonotype: A much larger clone is a single base away; this may be a read error. V usage is TRBV29-1 and J usage is TRBJ2-5, with no clear D. The V gene's germline CDR1 is SQVTM and CDR2 ANQGSEA. This CDR3 comprises 13 residues. CDR3: CGQSRQPGETQYF. The CDR3 coding sequence is TGCGGCCAGTCTAGGCAGCCGGGAGAGACCCAGTACTTC.

This clonotype appeared many times. The gene calls are TRBV7-6 and TRBJ2-7, with a tentative D call TRBD2 (5 bases). The CDR3 contains 13 residues. Germline CDR1 reads SGHVS; CDR2 reads FNYEAQ. Trimming removed 5 bases from V and 4 bases from J, with 12 bases in between. The CDR3: CASSVNLAYEQYF. CDR3 nucleotide sequence: TGTGCCAGCAGCGTGAACCTAGCATACGAGCAGTACTTC.